The rows below give T cell receptor beta chains drawn from one sample of a study of beta chain features in type 1 diabetes. TCRdb keeps only in-frame clones here, not all; method: immunoSEQ multiplex PCR. The repertoire holds approximately 150,000 clones, with more than 60% as singletons. Sequencing used naive CD4+ T cells from blood. These receptors came from a man younger than 40 with type 1 diabetes. The CDR3 runs from the conserved cysteine through the conserved F or W. The D gene is left open where the match is weak. Clone size is not always given. Where it is, it says once, few, many or a class for expanded clones.

>-|TRBJ2-5|-|TRBV29-1|12
TGCAGCGTTTTGTCAGGGAGCGAGACCCAGTACTTC
CSVLSGSETQYF
>-|TRBJ2-7|-|TRBV7-2|12
TGTGCCAGCAGCTTACTGGGGAAGGAGCAGTACTTC
CASSLLGKEQYF
>-|TRBJ2-3|-|TRBV4-2|18
TGTGCCAGCAGCCAAGATCTGGCGTACCGTATTAGCACAGATACGCAGTATTTT
CASSQDLAYRISTDTQYF
>-|TRBJ2-5|TRBD2|TRBV7-2|16
TGTGCCAGCAGCGGCGGGACTAGCGGGGGCGGAAAGACCCAGTACTTC
CASSGGTSGGGKTQYF
>-|TRBJ1-6|TRBD1|TRBV25-1|14
TGTGCCAGCAGTGAATGGGACAGTGGATCACCCCTCCACTTT
CASSEWDSGSPLHF
>few|TRBJ2-3|-|TRBV10-3|15
TGTGCCATCAAACAGTTACGTTGGGGCACAGATACGCAGTATTTT
CAIKQLRWGTDTQYF
>-|TRBJ2-3|-|TRBV2|15
TGTGCCAGCAGTTCAGCACCGACTAGCACAGATACGCAGTATTTT
CASSSAPTSTDTQYF
>-|TRBJ1-2|TRBD1|TRBV25-1|15
TGTGCCAGCAGTGAATCCCCTCCAGGGGGCTATGGCTACACCTTC
CASSESPPGGYGYTF
>-|TRBJ2-3|-|TRBV7-9|14
TGTGCCAGCAGCTCGGGACTTCAGGGAGATACGCAGTATTTT
CASSSGLQGDTQYF
>-|TRBJ2-4|TRBD1|TRBV7-9|14
TGTGCCAGCAGCTTAAGGGACAGGGGAAACATTCAGTACTTC
CASSLRDRGNIQYF
>-|TRBJ1-1|-|TRBV29-1|11
TGCAGCGGTTTCATGGGCACTGAAGCTTTCTTT
CSGFMGTEAFF
>-|TRBJ2-7|-|TRBV7-9|11
TGTGCCAGCAGCGTTGAGTTAGAGCAGTACTTC
CASSVELEQYF
>-|TRBJ1-1|TRBD1|TRBV25-1|13
TGTGCCAGCGGCTTCTCCGGGACAGGAGAAGCTTTCTTT
CASGFSGTGEAFF
>-|TRBJ2-2|TRBD1|TRBV6-5|15
TGTGCCAGCAGAAGGACAGGGGATAACACCGGGGAGCTGTTTTTT
CASRRTGDNTGELFF
>-|TRBJ2-3|TRBD2|TRBV10-3|16
TGTGCCATCAAGGAAGGCCTAGCGGGGGTTCAAGATACGCAGTATTTT
CAIKEGLAGVQDTQYF
>-|TRBJ1-6|-|TRBV14|13
TGTGCCAGCAGCCCAATCCTAAATTCACCCCTCCACTTT
CASSPILNSPLHF
>-|TRBJ1-2|-|TRBV7-2|12
TGTGCCAGCAGCTCTGGACTCTATGGCTACACCTTC
CASSSGLYGYTF
>-|TRBJ1-3|-|TRBV10-3|15
TGTGCCATCCGCAGGGACGCTGGAGGCGGAAACACCATATATTTT
CAIRRDAGGGNTIYF
>few|TRBJ1-4|-|TRBV4-2|14
TGTGCCAGCAGCCAAGAATCCAGGGTTATGGAACTGTTTTTT
CASSQESRVMELFF
>few|TRBJ2-6|-|TRBV2|15
TGTGCCAGCACAGGGACACCCGCTGGGGCCAACGTCCTGACTTTC
CASTGTPAGANVLTF
>-|TRBJ2-2|-|TRBV25-1|14
TGTGCCAGCAGTAGTCGAACGAACACCGGGGAGCTGTTTTTT
CASSSRTNTGELFF
>-|TRBJ2-1|-|TRBV19|11
TGTGCCAGTAGTTCGGTGGATGAGCAGTTCTTC
CASSSVDEQFF
>-|TRBJ2-7|TRBD2|TRBV7-9|16
TGTGCCAGCAACCGGATGGGAGCGGGGGGCTCCTACGAGCAGTACTTC
CASNRMGAGGSYEQYF
>-|TRBJ1-4|-|TRBV30|13
TGTGCCTGGAGTGTGGGAAATAATGAAAAACTGTTTTTT
CAWSVGNNEKLFF
>-|TRBJ2-3|TRBD1|TRBV30|13
TGTGCCTGGGGGACAGGTAGCACAGATACGCAGTATTTT
CAWGTGSTDTQYF
>-|TRBJ2-1|TRBD2|TRBV7-2|15
TGTGCCAGCAGCTCCAGCGGGGGGGTCTTTGAGGAGCAGTTCTTC
CASSSSGGVFEEQFF
>few|TRBJ2-1|-|TRBV4-3|17
TGCGCCAGCAGCCAAGATTCATGGTACAGCTCCTACAATGAGCAGTTCTTC
CASSQDSWYSSYNEQFF
>-|TRBJ2-2|-|TRBV5-6|15
TGTGCCAGCAGCTTATCCAGGGAGAACACCGGGGAGCTGTTTTTT
CASSLSRENTGELFF
>few|TRBJ2-7|-|TRBV28|14
TGTGCCAGCAGGCCCGACAGGCTGTTCTACGAGCAGTACTTC
CASRPDRLFYEQYF